These 13 T cell receptor beta chains were all obtained from the same sample, sequenced in a study of shared clonotypes between healthy human individuals. Sequencing was performed with immunoSEQ multiplex PCR; in TCRdb, only in-frame clones are kept and a portion is missing. Seen here are approximately 2.5 million clones, 85% to 95% observed once, and the top ten hold over 0.12%. What was sequenced was naive CD4+ T cells sorted from blood. Subset given: CD45RA+ positively selected. The receptors were gathered from a man aged 18 to 29 in good health.

The genes are TRBV9 and TRBJ1-1; tentative D call: TRBD1 (5 bases). The CDR3 has 16 residues. Germline CDR1 SGDLS, CDR2 YYNGEE. Trimming shortened V by 4 bases and J by 2 bases, and 18 bases separated the two germline ends. As DNA, the CDR3 is TGTGCCAGCAGCCCGCAACAGGCTCAATTAAACACTGAAGCTTTCTTT. Amino acid sequence: CASSPQQAQLNTEAFF.

The rearrangement links TRBV27 to TRBJ2-2, with D unresolved. V shed 7 bases and J shed 4 bases, with 16 bases lying between them. The CDR3 is 15 amino acids. Germline V gene sequence: CDR1 MNHEY, CDR2 SMNVEV (reference sequence). CDR3 DNA: TGTGCCAGCAATCCCTCGCTAGGGCCCACCGGGGAGCTGTTTTTT. It yields the protein CASNPSLGPTGELFF.

The gene calls are TRBV19 and TRBJ2-7; D remains ambiguous. Trimming cost V 5 bases and J 0 bases, with 11 bases left between them. This CDR3 has 14 residues. CDR1 and CDR2 from the germline V gene are LNHDA and SQIVND (reference sequence). CDR3: CASSPMWSSYEQYF. CDR3 coding DNA: TGTGCCAGTAGTCCGATGTGGAGCTCCTACGAGCAGTACTTC.

V and J are TRBV9 and TRBJ1-3; possibly TRBD1 for D (6 bases). In germline, CDR1 is SGDLS, CDR2 YYNGEE. With 4 bases removed from V and 0 bases from J, the gap between germline ends came to 14 bases. This CDR3 contains 16 residues. The chain's CDR3 is CASSLQGFSSGNTIYF. CDR3 in DNA: TGTGCCAGCAGCTTACAGGGTTTCTCCTCTGGAAACACCATATATTTT.

The J gene is TRBJ1-3, the V gene TRBV19; 8 nucleotides match TRBD1. The CDR3 runs to 15 residues. CDR1 and CDR2 (germline): LNHDA, SQIVND (reference sequence). J was trimmed by 0 bases and V by 8 bases; bases with no gene match: 6. Here the CDR3 DNA reads TGTGCCAGTGAATCCGGGACAGGCTCTGGAAACACCATATATTTT. It encodes CASESGTGSGNTIYF. Variable domain in full (rest from reference TRBV19 and TRBJ1-3): DGGITQSPKYLFRKEGQNVTLSCEQNLNHDAMYWYRQDPGQGLRLIYYSQIVNDFQKGDIAEGYSVSREKKESFPLTVTSAQKNPTAFYLCASESGTGSGNTIYFGEGSWLTVV.

The rearrangement links TRBV11-2 to TRBJ2-7; 10 bases fit TRBD1. J lost 3 bases, V lost 5 bases, and 7 bases had no gene match. Germline-derived CDR1 and CDR2 are SGHAT and FQNNGV. This CDR3 spans 15 amino acids. CDR3 loop: CASSKDRGLNYEQYF. In DNA, the CDR3 is TGTGCCAGCAGCAAAGACAGGGGGCTTAACTACGAGCAGTACTTC.

The chain employs TRBV2 and TRBJ2-3, with 11 bases identical to TRBD2. From germline, CDR1 is SNHLY and CDR2 FYNNEI. CDR3 length: 16 amino acids. V shed 6 bases and J 5 bases; nucleotides not matched to a gene: 10. This chain's CDR3 is CASRSGTSGPVDTQYF. The CDR3 coding sequence is TGTGCCAGCAGGTCCGGGACTAGCGGTCCGGTAGATACGCAGTATTTT.

The chain uses TRBV4-1 and TRBJ2-1; D perhaps matches TRBD2 (5 bases). In germline, CDR1 is MGHRA, CDR2 YSYEKL. The length of the CDR3 is 16 residues. Trimming took off 0 bases at V and 4 bases at J, with 13 bases between the two ends. The CDR3 spells CASSQDGAAEYNEQFF. The CDR3 DNA follows: TGCGCCAGCAGCCAAGATGGAGCGGCAGAGTACAATGAGCAGTTCTTC.

The chain recombines TRBV6-5 with TRBJ1-2; D possibly corresponds to TRBD1 (5 bases). Germline loops: CDR1 MNHEY, CDR2 SVGAGI. This CDR3 contains 12 residues. The ends were cut back, 7 bases at V and 8 bases at J, with 14 bases in the middle. CDR3 nucleotides: TGTGCCAGCACTCAAGGGGTTGGCGGCTACACCTTC. Protein product: CASTQGVGGYTF.

V usage is TRBV7-2 and J usage is TRBJ2-5; 15 nucleotides align to TRBD2. The CDR3 is made up of 16 amino acids. Germline lookup yields CDR1 SGHTA and CDR2 FQGNSA. V lost 1 base, J lost 5 bases, and 2 bases stayed unmatched. The CDR3 nucleotides are TGTGCCAGCAGCTTAGTTGGACTAGCGGGAGGGGAGACCCAGTACTTC. This encodes CASSLVGLAGGETQYF. The full variable domain, in which reference TRBV7-2 and TRBJ2-5 provide the parts outside the CDR3, is GAGVSQSPSNKVTEKGKDVELRCDPISGHTALYWYRQSLGQGLEFLIYFQGNSAPDKSGLPSDRFSAERTGGSVSTLTIQRTQQEDSAVYLCASSLVGLAGGETQYFGPGTRLLVL.

The chain links TRBV5-4 to TRBJ2-5; TRBD1 might be the D (5 bases). The CDR3 has 13 residues. Per the germline V gene, CDR1 is SGHNT and CDR2 is YYREEE (reference sequence). Trimming cost V 3 bases and J 2 bases, with 8 bases left between them. In DNA form, the CDR3 reads TGTGCCAGCAGCTCAGGGCCTCAAGAGACCCAGTACTTC. Translating it yields CASSSGPQETQYF.

V and J are TRBV4-1 and TRBJ2-1; D is tentatively TRBD1 or TRBD2 (7 bases each). V was clipped by 1 base and J by 6 bases, with 13 bases between them. Germline CDR1 MGHRA, CDR2 YSYEKL. The CDR3 sequence is 15 residues long. The CDR3 sequence: CASSQGQGGSNEQFF. The CDR3 coding sequence is TGCGCCAGCAGCCAAGGCCAGGGGGGGTCCAATGAGCAGTTCTTC.

This clone was recorded a few times. This CDR3 reads CASSVRAGLVLSTEAFF. In nucleotides, the CDR3 is TGTGCCAGCAGCGTAAGGGCGGGGCTGGTATTGAGCACTGAAGCTTTCTTT. The chain uses TRBV9 and TRBJ1-1, with a possible D match to TRBD1 (5 bases). This CDR3 comprises 17 residues. The V and J ends lost 1 base and 4 bases respectively, with 20 bases between them. Germline loops: CDR1 SGDLS, CDR2 YYNGEE. Based on the CDR3 plus reference TRBV9 and TRBJ1-1, the full variable domain is DSGVTQTPKHLITATGQRVTLRCSPRSGDLSVYWYQQSLDQGLQFLIQYYNGEERAKGNILERFSAQQFPDLHSELNLSSLELGDSALYFCASSVRAGLVLSTEAFFGQGTRLTVV.